The rows below give T cell receptor beta chains drawn from one sample of a study of OX40 agonist ivuxolimab in advanced cancers. The assay was immunoSEQ multiplex PCR, and TCRdb's table has in-frame clones only and misses some. This table holds around 48,000 clones, about 85% found once. Sequencing was performed on CD4+ or CD8+ T cells sorted from blood, taken in a trial of the OX40 agonist ivuxolimab. The source is an adult with an advanced solid tumor such as melanoma, head and neck, liver or kidney cancer. Both conserved end residues are part of each CDR3. D genes are given only for firm matches. Clone size is shown for a subset of rows, as once, few, many or a class of expanded clone.

v_gene,d_gene,j_gene,abundance,CDR3aa,CDR3nt
TRBV18,-,TRBJ2-2,-,CASSPPPLAGELFF,TGTGCCAGCTCACCACCCCCACTAGCCGGGGAGCTGTTTTTT
TRBV19,-,TRBJ2-1,-,CASRNRGGEQFF,TGTGCCAGTAGGAACAGGGGGGGTGAGCAGTTCTTC
TRBV28,-,TRBJ2-5,-,CASSFEDGAQYF,TGTGCCAGCAGTTTCGAGGACGGGGCCCAGTACTTC
TRBV4-2,-,TRBJ2-5,-,CASSQGRSGAGDSGETQYF,TGTGCCAGCAGCCAAGGGAGGAGTGGGGCAGGGGATTCGGGAGAGACCCAGTACTTC
TRBV28,TRBD1,TRBJ2-1,once,CASSERTGGNNEQFF,TGTGCCAGCAGTGAGAGGACAGGGGGGAACAATGAGCAGTTCTTC
TRBV29-1,-,TRBJ1-2,-,CSVGADYGYTF,TGCAGCGTTGGGGCAGACTATGGCTACACCTTC
TRBV19,TRBD2,TRBJ2-2,few,CASSSSGVNTGELFF,TGTGCCAGTAGTAGTAGCGGGGTGAACACCGGGGAGCTGTTTTTT
TRBV5-1,-,TRBJ1-5,-,CASSLGGVINQPQHF,TGCGCCAGCAGCTTGGGCGGGGTGATCAATCAGCCCCAGCATTTT
TRBV30,TRBD2,TRBJ2-3,-,CAWSELLAGGSDTQYF,TGTGCCTGGAGTGAGTTGTTAGCGGGGGGGTCAGATACGCAGTATTTT
TRBV9,-,TRBJ2-5,-,CASSVGPPRGQETQYF,TGTGCCAGCAGCGTAGGCCCCCCACGGGGGCAAGAGACCCAGTACTTC
TRBV11-2,-,TRBJ1-1,-,CASSSVWGTEAFF,TGTGCCAGCAGCTCGGTATGGGGCACTGAAGCTTTCTTT
TRBV11-2,-,TRBJ2-7,-,CASSWGRDTYEQYF,TGTGCCAGCAGCTGGGGACGGGACACCTACGAGCAGTACTTC
TRBV19,-,TRBJ1-5,-,CASSRRKQTGKSNQPQHF,TGTGCCAGTAGTAGGCGGAAACAGACGGGGAAGAGCAATCAGCCCCAGCATTTT
TRBV10-2,TRBD1,TRBJ1-1,-,CASRQGMNTEAFF,TGCGCCAGCCGACAGGGCATGAACACTGAAGCTTTCTTT
TRBV27,-,TRBJ2-1,-,CASSFDPQEGNEQFF,TGTGCCAGCAGTTTCGATCCTCAGGAGGGAAATGAGCAGTTCTTC
TRBV7-1,-,TRBJ2-6,-,CASSRQFHEDKSRANVLTF,TGTGCCAGCAGCCGACAGTTTCACGAGGACAAAAGTCGGGCCAACGTCCTGACTTTC
TRBV7-9,TRBD1,TRBJ2-3,-,CASSPWDRAKDTQYF,TGTGCCAGCAGCCCCTGGGACAGGGCGAAAGATACGCAGTATTTT
TRBV11-2,TRBD2,TRBJ2-1,few,CASMLRGLAGGYNEQFF,TGTGCCAGCATGCTCCGGGGACTAGCGGGAGGGTACAATGAGCAGTTCTTC
TRBV19,TRBD2,TRBJ2-7,medium-sized,CASSTSGSSYEQYF,TGTGCCAGTAGTACTAGCGGGAGCTCCTACGAGCAGTACTTC
TRBV7-3,-,TRBJ2-1,-,CASSLGRNDEQFF,TGTGCCAGCAGCTTAGGTAGGAATGACGAGCAGTTCTTC
TRBV7-2,-,TRBJ2-1,-,CASSSATGYNEQFF,TGTGCCAGCAGCTCCGCGACTGGATACAATGAGCAGTTCTTC
TRBV7-3,-,TRBJ2-1,few,CASSPLGGGNEQFF,TGTGCCAGCAGCCCCCTGGGTGGGGGAAATGAGCAGTTCTTC
TRBV12-2,-,TRBJ1-5,few,CASRAHGTGKQPQHF,TGTGCAAGTCGCGCCCACGGGACAGGGAAACAGCCCCAGCATTTT
TRBV28,-,TRBJ2-2,-,CASSTPTGELFF,TGTGCCAGCAGTACCCCGACCGGGGAGCTGTTTTTT
TRBV7-9,-,TRBJ2-7,-,CASSSTNGYLEQYF,TGTGCCAGCAGCTCGACGAATGGATACTTGGAGCAGTACTTC
TRBV4-2,TRBD2,TRBJ2-7,-,CASSQSGTSFSEQYF,TGTGCCAGCAGCCAATCCGGGACTAGCTTCAGCGAGCAGTACTTC
TRBV7-9,-,TRBJ2-2,-,CASSLPRAGELFF,TGTGCCAGCAGCTTACCCAGAGCCGGGGAGCTGTTTTTT
TRBV4-1,TRBD1,TRBJ1-5,-,CASSPGQGAGRSNQPQHF,TGCGCCAGCAGCCCCGGACAGGGGGCTGGACGGAGCAATCAGCCCCAGCATTTT
TRBV5-4,-,TRBJ2-2,-,CASSSYGGRPGELFF,TGTGCCAGCAGCTCTTACGGCGGGCGTCCCGGGGAGCTGTTTTTT
TRBV18,TRBD2,TRBJ2-1,-,CASSPGTSGDEQFF,TGTGCCAGCTCACCCGGGACTAGCGGGGATGAGCAGTTCTTC
TRBV18,-,TRBJ1-2,-,CASSPVGLNYGYTF,TGTGCCAGCTCACCGGTGGGGCTTAACTATGGCTACACCTTC
TRBV7-7,TRBD1,TRBJ2-5,-,CASSLGTGGGETQYF,TGTGCTAGCAGCTTAGGGACAGGGGGCGGTGAGACCCAGTACTTC
TRBV6-1,-,TRBJ1-2,-,CASSATAYGYTF,TGTGCCAGCAGTGCTACAGCCTATGGCTACACCTTC
TRBV28,-,TRBJ1-2,-,CASRKRNNYGYTF,TGTGCCAGCAGAAAGAGGAATAACTATGGCTACACCTTC
TRBV7-9,TRBD1,TRBJ2-5,-,CASSLRGLETQYF,TGTGCCAGCAGCTTGAGGGGGCTGGAGACCCAGTACTTC
TRBV9,-,TRBJ2-3,-,CASSVEGDTQYF,TGTGCCAGCAGCGTAGAGGGAGATACGCAGTATTTT
TRBV9,-,TRBJ2-1,few,CASSAPDSNEQFF,TGTGCCAGCAGCGCCCCGGATAGTAATGAGCAGTTCTTC
TRBV11-2,-,TRBJ2-7,few,CASSLNGAGEYEQYF,TGTGCCAGCAGCCTCAACGGGGCAGGGGAGTACGAGCAGTACTTC
TRBV6-1,-,TRBJ1-2,-,CASSDFRVGYTF,TGTGCCAGCAGTGATTTTCGCGTCGGCTACACCTTC
TRBV7-8,-,TRBJ1-3,-,CASSLTTSGNTIYF,TGTGCCAGCAGCTTGACAACCTCTGGAAACACCATATATTTT
TRBV2,TRBD2,TRBJ2-1,-,CASSELAGVYNEQFF,TGTGCCAGCAGTGAACTGGCGGGGGTATACAATGAGCAGTTCTTC
TRBV6-5,TRBD1,TRBJ2-7,-,CASTSPGQGNYEQYF,TGTGCCAGCACCTCCCCCGGACAGGGTAACTACGAGCAGTACTTC
TRBV19,-,TRBJ1-3,-,CASRSGSSGNTIYF,TGTGCCAGTCGATCGGGGAGCTCTGGAAACACCATATATTTT
TRBV29-1,-,TRBJ1-6,once,CSVETAPNSPLHF,TGCAGCGTTGAAACTGCACCTAATTCACCCCTCCACTTT
TRBV28,-,TRBJ2-6,-,CASSLHGSGANVLTF,TGTGCCAGCAGTTTACACGGCTCTGGGGCCAACGTCCTGACTTTC
TRBV10-3,TRBD2,TRBJ2-2,-,CAFKPGTSGRGGDGELFF,TGTGCCTTCAAACCCGGGACTAGCGGGAGGGGCGGGGACGGGGAGCTGTTTTTT
TRBV4-1,TRBD2,TRBJ2-2,-,CASSQDLLGTSGRRTGELFF,TGCGCCAGCAGCCAAGATTTATTAGGGACTAGCGGGAGAAGGACCGGGGAGCTGTTTTTT
TRBV19,-,TRBJ1-1,few,CASSSPDTEAFF,TGTGCCAGTAGTTCCCCGGACACTGAAGCTTTCTTT
TRBV2,-,TRBJ1-3,-,CASSSGGGYGNTIYF,TGTGCCAGCAGTTCTGGGGGAGGTTATGGAAACACCATATATTTT
TRBV30,-,TRBJ1-1,-,CASHPGSTEAFF,TGTGCCTCTCACCCAGGTAGCACTGAAGCTTTCTTT
TRBV28,TRBD2,TRBJ2-1,-,CASSLAGGTPEQFF,TGTGCCAGCAGTTTAGCGGGAGGTACCCCCGAGCAGTTCTTC
TRBV21-1,-,TRBJ1-2,-,CASSNLGQGAPCDYTF,TGTGCCAGCAGCAACCTCGGACAGGGCGCACCATGTGACTACACCTTC
TRBV19,TRBD1,TRBJ1-4,-,CASSEDRGFEKLFF,TGTGCCAGTAGCGAGGACAGGGGTTTTGAAAAACTGTTTTTT
TRBV2,-,TRBJ2-2,-,CASSDWQGNTGELFF,TGTGCCAGCAGTGATTGGCAGGGGAACACCGGGGAGCTGTTTTTT
TRBV28,-,TRBJ1-5,-,CASRKGRWDQPQHF,TGTGCCAGCAGGAAGGGACGGTGGGATCAGCCCCAGCATTTT